This TCR beta chain was recovered during a study of blood T cells in healthy people across ages. V shed 5 bases and J shed 1 base, with 11 bases lying between them. Germline CDR1 is DFQATT and CDR2 is SNEGSKA (reference sequence). The CDR3 is 13 amino acids. For the second PCR, which ran for about 7 to 11 cycles, a sample-barcoded 5' primer and a J-beta primer mix were used. TCRdb redid the calling of the 5' RACE reads with MiXCR, one entry per CDR3 protein. The table records around 1,000,000 distinct CDR3 sequences, around 27% of them present only once. The sample was also linked to a second study, of T cells of mothers and their children.

This chain joins TRBV20-1 and TRBJ1-1; possible D gene TRBD1, 6 bases. This sequence was found in a girl aged 2 to 9 in good health. Sequenced material: blood. CDR3 nucleotides: TGCAGTGCTCACAGGGACGGGAACACTGAAGCTTTCTTT. Amino acids: CSAHRDGNTEAFF.